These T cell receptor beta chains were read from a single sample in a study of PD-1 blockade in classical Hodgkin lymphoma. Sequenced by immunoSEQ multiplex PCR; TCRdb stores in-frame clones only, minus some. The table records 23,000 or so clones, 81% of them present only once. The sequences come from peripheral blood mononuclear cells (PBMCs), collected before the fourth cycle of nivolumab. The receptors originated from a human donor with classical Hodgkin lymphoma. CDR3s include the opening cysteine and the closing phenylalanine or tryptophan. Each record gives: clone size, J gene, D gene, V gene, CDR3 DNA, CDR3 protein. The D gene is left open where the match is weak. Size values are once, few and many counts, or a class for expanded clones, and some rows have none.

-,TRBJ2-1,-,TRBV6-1,TGTGCCACATCTCCCAGAAACAATGAGCAGTTCTTC,CATSPRNNEQFF
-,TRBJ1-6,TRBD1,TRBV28,TGTGCCAGCAGTTTAGGACAGGGTGATTCACCCCTCCACTTT,CASSLGQGDSPLHF
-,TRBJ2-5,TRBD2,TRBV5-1,TGCGCCAGCAGCTTGGCTCTAGCGGGAGCCCAAGAGACCCAGTACTTC,CASSLALAGAQETQYF
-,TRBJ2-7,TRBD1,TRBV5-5,TGTGCCAGCAGCGGACAGGGATTTGACTACGAGCAGTACTTC,CASSGQGFDYEQYF
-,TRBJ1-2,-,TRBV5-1,TGCGCCAGCAGGCCGGACACGGGAGGTAGCTATGGCTACACCTTC,CASRPDTGGSYGYTF
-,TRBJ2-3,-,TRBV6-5,TGTGCCAGCAGTTACGTCGGGGGCCTAGGTACGCAGTATTTT,CASSYVGGLGTQYF
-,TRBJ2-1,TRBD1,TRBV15,TGTGCCACCAGCACCCGGACAGGGGAAGGCGATGAGCAGTTCTTC,CATSTRTGEGDEQFF
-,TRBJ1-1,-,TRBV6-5,TGTGCCAGCAGACGGGACCCCTCAATGAACACTGAAGCTTTCTTT,CASRRDPSMNTEAFF
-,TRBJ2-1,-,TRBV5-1,TGCGCCAGCAGCTTAATGACTAGCTCCTACAATGAGCAGTTCTTC,CASSLMTSSYNEQFF
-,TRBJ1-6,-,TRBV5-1,TGCGCCAGCAGCTTGGATCAACAGAACGGCAATTCACCCCTCCACTTT,CASSLDQQNGNSPLHF
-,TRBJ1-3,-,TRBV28,TGTGCCAGCAAACCCACGACAACTGGAAACACCATATATTTT,CASKPTTTGNTIYF
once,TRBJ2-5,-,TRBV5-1,TGCGCCAGCAACCTAGACATGAGGGGTCGAGAGACCCAGTACTTC,CASNLDMRGRETQYF
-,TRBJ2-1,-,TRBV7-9,TGTGCCAGCAGCCTTCCTCTAGGGTCAAATGAGCAGTTCTTC,CASSLPLGSNEQFF
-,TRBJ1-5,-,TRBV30,TGTGCCTGGAGTCTCGGGCTATATAGCAATCAGCCCCAGCATTTT,CAWSLGLYSNQPQHF